What follows is one TCR beta chain and its context. Its target is not known. The sample belongs to a study of T cell responses to AZD1222 COVID-19 vaccine. Study in general: Some second doses came at about 4 weeks and others at about 12 weeks; these were pooled. Findings and caveats of the study: Of spike-specific TCRs, nearly half reportedly target regions left unmutated in variants. The breadth and depth of Spike-specific TCRs increased once two AZD1222 doses had been given.

V was shortened by 5 bases and J by 1 base, with 5 bases between the two germline ends. This CDR3 region has 12 residues. In germline, CDR1 is LGHNT, CDR2 FRNRAP. Produced via immunoSEQ multiplex PCR; TCRdb's table is partial and in-frame only. The sample contains around 72,000 clones, roughly 80% of which appear only once. This clonotype was sampled from an adult in good health. The material was peripheral blood, obtained on day 0 of AZD1222 vaccination. V is TRBV12-5 and J is TRBJ1-1; D is unclear. The CDR3 DNA reads as TGTGCTAGTGGTAAGACGAACACTGAAGCTTTCTTT. It yields the protein CASGKTNTEAFF. The full variable domain, in which reference TRBV12-5 and TRBJ1-1 provide the parts outside the CDR3, is DARVTQTPRHKVTEMGQEVTMRCQPILGHNTVFWYRQTMMQGLELLAYFRNRAPLDDSGMPKDRFSAEMPDATLATLKIQPSEPRDSAVYFCASGKTNTEAFFGQGTRLTVV.